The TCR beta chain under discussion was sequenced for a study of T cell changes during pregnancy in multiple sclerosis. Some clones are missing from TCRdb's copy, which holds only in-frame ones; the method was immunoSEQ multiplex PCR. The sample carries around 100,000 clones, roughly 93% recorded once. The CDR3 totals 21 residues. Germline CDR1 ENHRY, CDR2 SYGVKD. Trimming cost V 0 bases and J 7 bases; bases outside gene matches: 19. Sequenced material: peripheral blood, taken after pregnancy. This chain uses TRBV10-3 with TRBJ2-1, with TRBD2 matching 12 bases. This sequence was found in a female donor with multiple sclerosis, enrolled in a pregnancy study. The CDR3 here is CAISESQLAGGILRQDNEQFF. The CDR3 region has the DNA TGTGCCATCAGTGAGTCTCAGCTAGCGGGGGGGATTCTCCGGCAAGATAATGAGCAGTTCTTC.